The entry below gives a single T cell receptor (beta chain) sequence along with its context. Its antigen is still unknown. The CDR3 loop spans 15 amino acids. The germline gives CDR1 SNHLY, CDR2 FYNNEI. V lost 0 bases to trimming and J lost 4 bases, with 12 bases between them. This entry is derived from a study of PD-1 blockade in classical Hodgkin lymphoma. TCRdb keeps only in-frame clones here, not all; method: immunoSEQ multiplex PCR. This table holds roughly 150,000 clones, 78% found once. Each patient experienced a relapse that followed autologous stem cell transplantation, and brentuximab vedotin exposure varied. Study-wide findings and caveats: It was among complete responders that baseline diversity resembled that of newly diagnosed patients. Reports described newly diagnosed patients as having lower baseline TCR diversity than healthy donors. Patients who initiated nivolumab within 1 year of ASCT were excluded.

This material consisted of peripheral blood mononuclear cells (PBMCs), taken before the second cycle of nivolumab. This TCR came from a human donor with classical Hodgkin lymphoma. The rearrangement joins TRBV2 to TRBJ1-1, with D tentatively TRBD1 (6 bases). CDR3 in DNA: TGTGCCAGCAGTGAAGCGGATCAGGGGTTCACTGAAGCTTTCTTT. Its protein is CASSEADQGFTEAFF.